The T cell receptor (beta chain) described here comes from a study of blood T cells in healthy people across ages. This clonotype occurred a few times. Next came a second PCR, run for about 7 to 12 cycles, which used a sample-barcoded 5' primer along with a J-beta primer mix. TCRdb re-analysed the 5' RACE reads in MiXCR, keeping a single row per CDR3 protein. Of about 1.5 million distinct CDR3 sequences in the sample, about 42% were seen once. The CDR3 consists of 12 residues. Germline V gives CDR1 SQVTM, CDR2 ANQGSEA. Trimming stripped 3 bases from V and 4 bases from J, with 7 bases between. The material sequenced was blood. The chain is built from TRBV29-1 and TRBJ2-1; D ambiguous. The TCR originated in a woman aged 18-29 years in good health. DNA for the CDR3: TGCAGCGTTGAGGCGCATTACAATGAGCAGTTCTTC. Translation gives CSVEAHYNEQFF.